These T cell receptor beta chains were read from a single sample in a study of control samples from healthy donors and cancer patients. Sequencing used immunoSEQ multiplex PCR; TCRdb keeps in-frame clones, though not all of them. The table includes fewer than 90,000 clones, roughly 90% detected once. The specimen sequenced was blood. These receptors came from a woman aged 50 to 65 in good health. The conserved cysteine and the conserved F or W are not part of the CDR3 here. The D gene is left open where the match is weak.

d_call v_call cdr3_aa
NA TRBV24-1 ATSDRQIGNTGELF
NA TRBV3-1/TRBV3-2 ASSQAGVNQPQH
NA TRBV20-1 SATDTEAF
TRBD2 TRBV11-2 VSDPGTGGSSYNEQF
NA TRBV4-2 ASSQLRNTIY
NA TRBV11-2 ASRPPAADTQY
NA TRBV9 ASGGVSNQPQH
NA TRBV6-6 ASSYSDLQDGYGYT
NA TRBV28 ASSSPGGRERNEAF
TRBD2 TRBV11-2 ASSVTSGATGELF
TRBD1 TRBV6-5 ASRWTGLNYGYT
TRBD2 TRBV14 ASSLPGGNEQF
TRBD1 TRBV11-2 ASSSYGRWDRHYGYT
TRBD1 TRBV27 ASSFPRQGNTGELF
NA TRBV5-5 ASSLANNVAKNIQY
NA TRBV19 ASSTGSGYT